The 4 T cell receptor beta chains given below trace back to one sample, sequenced in a study of spatial heterogeneity in lung cancer. MiXCR was run by TCRdb on the 5' RACE reads, yielding one entry per CDR3 protein. The table has approximately 47,000 distinct CDR3 sequences, 7.5% to 8% seen once. Described time point: sample taken at primary tumor resection. In each case, whole RNA from tumor, nontumor lung or frozen PBMC was sequenced unsorted. The sample in question was PBMCs, obtained at surgery. These TCRs come from a female donor with early-stage non-small cell lung cancer.

This chain uses TRBV12-3 or TRBV12-4 with TRBJ1-6; D not resolved. The CDR3 covers 14 residues. V was shortened by 3 bases and J by 6 bases, with 9 bases between the two germline ends. This CDR3 is CASSFKLGNSPLHF. The CDR3 region has the DNA TGTGCCAGCAGTTTTAAACTCGGTAATTCACCCCTCCACTTT.

This clonotype was observed at least ten times. The chain is built from TRBV28 and TRBJ2-7; 9 bases are a match to TRBD1. The CDR3 runs to 17 residues. CDR1 MDHEN and CDR2 SYDVKM come from the germline V gene. Trimming removed 4 bases from V and 1 base from J; junction bases left unmatched: 11. The CDR3 loop is CASSSTLSGTGSYEQYF. CDR3 DNA: TGTGCCAGCAGTTCAACCCTGTCCGGGACAGGGTCCTACGAGCAGTACTTC.

This clonotype appeared many times. The chain links TRBV4-3 to TRBJ2-1; D unresolved. CDR3 length: 13 amino acids. Per the germline V gene, CDR1 is LGHNA and CDR2 is YSLEER. V was clipped by 0 bases and J by 8 bases, with 8 bases between them. The CDR3 DNA reads TGCGCCAGCAGCCAAGATTTTGGGGATGAGCAGTTCTTC. Its translation is CASSQDFGDEQFF.

This clonotype was seen at least ten times. The chain joins TRBV28 to TRBJ2-1; D not resolved. Trimming took 4 bases from V and 1 from J, leaving 8 bases between them. The CDR3 has 14 amino acids. Germline V gene sequence: CDR1 MDHEN, CDR2 SYDVKM. As DNA, the CDR3 is TGTGCCAGCAGTTCCCTCGGATCCTACAATGAGCAGTTCTTC. Translated, it gives CASSSLGSYNEQFF.